The 21 T cell receptor beta chains below were found in one sample sequenced in a study of OX40 agonist ivuxolimab in advanced cancers. The protocol was immunoSEQ multiplex PCR, while the TCRdb copy is restricted to in-frame clones and leaves out a portion. The sample lists about 67,000 clones, about nine tenths occurring once. The sample consisted of CD4+ or CD8+ T cells sorted from blood, taken in a trial of the OX40 agonist ivuxolimab. These receptors came from an adult with an advanced solid tumor such as melanoma, head and neck, liver or kidney cancer.

The chain couples TRBV7-2 to TRBJ1-2; the D is unclear. Between the trimmed V and J ends, which lost 5 bases and 11 bases, there was a span of 15 bases. This CDR3 is 12 amino acids long. The germline V gene has CDR1 SGHTA and CDR2 FQGNSA. The CDR3 spells CASSIRQGLYTF. The CDR3 DNA sequence: TGTGCCAGCAGCATACGACAAGGGTTGTACACCTTC.

The chain carries TRBV2 and TRBJ2-7; no reliable D call. V lost 6 bases and J lost 0, with 9 bases in between. This CDR3 region has 13 residues. The germline CDR1 and CDR2 sequences are SNHLY and FYNNEI. CDR3 region: CASRKPVSYEQYF. In DNA form, the CDR3 reads TGTGCCAGCAGAAAGCCAGTCTCCTACGAGCAGTACTTC.

The genes are TRBV19 and TRBJ1-4, with a possible D match to TRBD1 (6 bases). Germline CDR1 and CDR2: LNHDA and SQIVND (reference sequence). V was shortened by 5 bases and J by 4 bases, with 17 bases between the two germline ends. The CDR3 has 16 amino acids. Here the CDR3 reads CASSPPDRWDNEKLFF. The CDR3 nucleotides are TGTGCCAGTAGTCCGCCGGACAGATGGGATAATGAAAAACTGTTTTTT.

This sequence joins TRBV4-2 and TRBJ2-7, with 7 bases lining up with TRBD2. CDR1 and CDR2 from the germline V gene are LGHNA and YNFKEQ. Trimming cost V 0 bases and J 5 bases; bases outside gene matches: 10. CDR3 length: 16 amino acids. This CDR3 reads CASSQDRGGRSNEQYF. CDR3 DNA: TGTGCCAGCAGCCAAGATAGGGGCGGGAGATCCAACGAGCAGTACTTC.

This clone was seen once. V is TRBV27 and J is TRBJ1-1, with D possibly being TRBD1 (5 bases). Trimming removed 3 bases from V and 0 bases from J, with 11 bases in between. The CDR3 has 15 amino acids. The germline V gene encodes CDR1 MNHEY and CDR2 SMNVEV (reference sequence). Here the CDR3 DNA reads TGTGCCAGCAGTTTGCGACAGAGTTTGAACACTGAAGCTTTCTTT. It translates to CASSLRQSLNTEAFF.

This clone has more than one count but fewer than ten. V gene TRBV20-1 combines with J gene TRBJ1-4; D not certain. Germline CDR1 reads DFQATT; CDR2 reads SNEGSKA (reference sequence). Trimming left V 6 bases short and J 9 bases short, with 11 bases between. CDR3 length: 11 residues. For the CDR3, the DNA is TGCAGTGCCTTCTCTAGGAAAAAACTGTTTTTT. Its protein is CSAFSRKKLFF.

The genes are TRBV5-1 and TRBJ2-3, with D possibly being TRBD1 or TRBD2 (6 bases each). From germline, CDR1 is SGHRS and CDR2 YFSETQ. The CDR3 loop spans 16 amino acids. Trimming took 0 bases from V and 2 from J, leaving 13 bases between them. CDR3 sequence reads: CASSLGGTLNTDTQYF. The CDR3 DNA sequence: TGCGCCAGCAGCTTGGGCGGGACACTTAACACAGATACGCAGTATTTT.

This rearrangement joins TRBV5-1 to TRBJ2-1; 13 bases map to TRBD2. The length of the CDR3 is 16 residues. Per germline, CDR1 SGHRS and CDR2 YFSETQ. V trimming: 4 bases; J trimming: 6 bases; junction bases outside the gene matches: 7. The CDR3 reads CASSKLAGGPANEQFF. The CDR3 DNA reads TGCGCCAGCAGCAAACTAGCGGGAGGGCCGGCCAATGAGCAGTTCTTC.

This clone appeared once. V usage is TRBV27 and J usage is TRBJ2-3; tentative D call: TRBD2 (6 bases). This CDR3 contains 15 residues. CDR1 is MNHEY, CDR2 SMNVEV, per germline (reference sequence). V was clipped by 6 bases and J by 1 base, with 14 bases between them. CDR3 DNA sequence: TGTGCCAGCAGATATACGGGAGTGGGCACAGATACGCAGTATTTT. Residues: CASRYTGVGTDTQYF.

This clone came up a few times. The V call is TRBV27, the J call TRBJ2-7; the match to TRBD2 covers 14 bases. Germline lookup yields CDR1 MNHEY and CDR2 SMNVEV (reference sequence). The CDR3 is made up of 16 amino acids. The J segment lost 5 bases and the V segment lost 3 bases, leaving 6 bases of the junction unmatched. As DNA, the CDR3 is TGTGCCAGCAGTTTTACGGGACTAGCGGGAGACAACGAGCAGTACTTC. Protein sequence: CASSFTGLAGDNEQYF.

This sequence joins TRBV18 and TRBJ2-3; TRBD1 is a possible D gene (7 bases). The CDR3 sequence is 15 residues long. Trimming left V 3 bases short and J 4 bases short, with 14 bases between. Germline CDR1 is KGHSH and CDR2 is LQKENI. The CDR3 loop reads CASSPQGGLADTQYF. The CDR3 DNA is TGTGCCAGCTCACCCCAGGGGGGCCTGGCAGATACGCAGTATTTT. The entire variable domain, with the rest obtained from reference TRBV18 and TRBJ2-3, is as follows: NAGVMQNPRHLVRRRGQEARLRCSPMKGHSHVYWYRQLPEEGLKFMVYLQKENIIDESGMPKERFSAEFPKEGPSILRIQQVVRGDSAAYFCASSPQGGLADTQYFGPGTRLTVL.

The CDR3 DNA is TGCACCAGCAGCCATCGGGGGGGAGGAGAAGAAAAACTGTTTTTT. Translated: CTSSHRGGGEEKLFF. The chain combines TRBV1 with TRBJ1-4. TRBV1 is an annotated pseudogene. This CDR3 is built from 15 residues.

The chain couples TRBV27 to TRBJ1-6; D gene uncertain. Deletions cut 3 bases from V and 9 bases from J, with 9 bases between. From germline, CDR1 is MNHEY and CDR2 SMNVEV (reference sequence). The CDR3 runs 13 residues. CDR3 nucleotide sequence: TGTGCCAGCAGTTTTTCTGGAAGTTCACCCCTCCACTTT. Translated, it gives CASSFSGSSPLHF.

The V gene is TRBV18, the J gene TRBJ2-1, with a tentative D call TRBD2 (5 bases). V was pared by 2 bases and J by 0 bases, with 11 bases between. This CDR3 has 16 residues. Germline V gives CDR1 KGHSH, CDR2 LQKENI. CDR3 amino acids: CASSPFSESSYNEQFF. CDR3 in DNA: TGTGCCAGCTCACCATTTAGCGAGAGCTCCTACAATGAGCAGTTCTTC.

The chain carries TRBV29-1 and TRBJ2-7; weak D call: TRBD1 (5 bases). From germline, CDR1 is SQVTM and CDR2 ANQGSEA. The V gene lost 5 bases and the J gene lost 5 bases, with 13 bases spanning the gap. This CDR3 is 12 amino acids long. The CDR3 sequence: CSVSSRANEQYF. The CDR3 DNA sequence: TGCAGCGTTTCAAGCAGGGCCAACGAGCAGTACTTC.

The chain is built from TRBV19 and TRBJ2-2; TRBD2 agrees at 10 bases. CDR3 size: 17 residues. With V trimmed by 5 bases and J by 9 bases, 15 bases remained unmatched. Per the germline V gene, CDR1 is LNHDA and CDR2 is SQIVND (reference sequence). For the CDR3, the DNA is TGTGCCAGTAGTGTAAACCCTAGCGGGGGCCCCCACCGGGAGCTGTTTTTT. Encoded protein: CASSVNPSGGPHRELFF.

The J gene is TRBJ2-7, the V gene TRBV27; the D gene is possibly TRBD2 (6 bases). Trimming left V 3 bases short and J 2 bases short, with 8 bases between. The CDR3 loop spans 13 amino acids. In germline, CDR1 is MNHEY, CDR2 SMNVEV (reference sequence). The CDR3 DNA reads TGTGCCAGCAGTTTTGCGGGGCCCTACGAGCAGTACTTC. It codes for CASSFAGPYEQYF.

The chain is built from TRBV19 and TRBJ2-5, with 12 bases matching TRBD2. The CDR3 covers 16 residues. After removal of 10 bases from V and 0 bases from J, the junction contained 9 bases not matched to a gene. CDR1 is LNHDA, CDR2 SQIVND, per germline (reference sequence). Here the CDR3 reads CATGLAGKTYQETQYF. The CDR3 DNA sequence: TGTGCCACCGGACTAGCGGGGAAGACGTACCAAGAGACCCAGTACTTC.

This CDR3 is CASSRSYLNLNTGELFF. The CDR3 DNA reads as TGCGCCAGCAGCCGATCCTACTTAAACCTTAACACCGGGGAGCTGTTTTTT. V and J are TRBV5-1 and TRBJ2-2; D not certain. Germline values: CDR1 SGHRS, CDR2 YFSETQ. The V and J ends lost 4 bases and 2 bases respectively, with 18 bases between them. CDR3 length: 17 residues. Full variable domain (rest looked up from reference TRBV5-1 and TRBJ2-2): KAGVTQTPRYLIKTRGQQVTLSCSPISGHRSVSWYQQTPGQGLQFLFEYFSETQRNKGNFPGRFSGRQFSNSRSEMNVSTLELGDSALYLCASSRSYLNLNTGELFFGEGSRLTVL.

The chain has TRBV28 and TRBJ1-1; D is perhaps TRBD1 (5 bases). The germline gives CDR1 MDHEN, CDR2 SYDVKM. The CDR3 consists of 13 residues. V lost 5 bases and J lost 1, with 8 bases in between. The CDR3 coding sequence is TGTGCCAGCAGTAGCGGACAGAACACTGAAGCTTTCTTT. It yields the protein CASSSGQNTEAFF. The variable domain in full, with the rest retrieved from reference TRBV28 and TRBJ1-1, is DVKVTQSSRYLVKRTGEKVFLECVQDMDHENMFWYRQDPGLGLRLIYFSYDVKMKEKGDIPEGYSVSREKKERFSLILESASTNQTSMYLCASSSGQNTEAFFGQGTRLTVV.

The rearrangement uses TRBV2 and TRBJ2-7; 9 bases align to TRBD1. The CDR3 has 15 amino acids. Germline CDR1 is SNHLY and CDR2 is FYNNEI. The J segment lost 5 bases and the V segment lost 2 bases, leaving 7 bases of the junction unmatched. CDR3 in amino acids: CASSETRDRAHEQYF. CDR3 sequence (DNA): TGTGCCAGCAGTGAAACCCGGGACAGGGCCCACGAGCAGTACTTC.